This TCR beta chain was identified in a study of T-cell reconstitution after alpha-beta-depleted transplantation in children. The study, taken as a whole, reports: Several hundred expanded graft clones reportedly were the source of alpha-beta T cells about two months after transplant. Where some patients showed high TCRbeta diversity at day 60, it came from recipient T cells and thymic progenitors that had survived. The authors attributed T-cell counts and diversity one year after transplant mostly to newly produced T cells.

Preparation of the TCRbeta library used unique molecular identifiers. TCRdb independently ran MiXCR on the PCR reads; one entry per CDR3 protein. The table shows about 200,000 distinct CDR3 sequences, with roughly 9.1% occurring only once. From germline, CDR1 is SGHRS and CDR2 YFSETQ. There are 14 residues in the CDR3. The J segment lost 4 bases and the V segment lost 1 base, leaving 5 bases of the junction unmatched. Remarks on this clonotype: The antigen is undetermined.

The receptor was isolated from a male patient between 2 and 15 years old who had a stem cell transplant for acute myeloid leukemia, so the T cells may come from the graft donor. The V call is TRBV5-1, the J call TRBJ2-7; 7 bases align to TRBD1. Source: PBMCs, mostly from graft donor cells, taken 360 days after TCRalphabeta/CD19-depleted stem cell transplant. The CDR3 sequence is CASSLTGVRYEQYF. The CDR3 DNA follows: TGCGCCAGCAGCTTGACAGGGGTTAGGTACGAGCAGTACTTC.